This T cell receptor beta chain was documented in a study of blood T cell repertoires in COVID-19. Study information: Acute and convalescent COVID-19 specimens originated in the United States, Italy and Spain. PBMCs, B-cell-depleted T cells, or T cells provided the cDNA or gDNA that made up the material.

The authors' processing: Reference gene primers were amplified, and this amplification served to estimate nucleated cell counts. Assay: immunoSEQ multiplex PCR; the TCRdb copy retains only in-frame clones and omits some. V and J calls plus clone size are reproduced from that table; the DNA served to infer D and trimming. This sample has about 75,000 clones, with approximately 90% found just once. V was trimmed by 2 bases and J by 3 bases, leaving 14 bases between them. The CDR3 covers 15 residues. Germline lookup yields CDR1 MNHNS and CDR2 SASEGT. This chain joins TRBV6-1 and TRBJ2-7; a weak D match, TRBD2 (5 bases). Sequencing was done on a sample of peripheral blood. This TCR was recovered from a human donor in a cohort sampled during active COVID-19. The CDR3 region is CASSEKRRAHYEQYF. The CDR3 nucleotides are TGTGCCAGCAGTGAAAAACGGCGGGCGCACTACGAGCAGTACTTC.